A selection of T cell receptor beta chains follows, all from one sample in a study of radiotherapy plus CTLA-4 blockade in lung cancer. The method was immunoSEQ multiplex PCR; TCRdb's version includes in-frame clones alone and lacks a portion of them. The table has more than 9,500 clones, roughly 80% seen once. The starting material was peripheral blood, obtained from a patient treated with radiotherapy plus ipilimumab. These receptors were taken from a human donor with non-small cell lung cancer that progressed on radiotherapy plus ipilimumab. The CDR3 runs from the conserved cysteine through the conserved F or W. Fields, in order: D gene, V gene, J gene, clone size, CDR3 DNA, CDR3 protein. A D gene is named only where the DNA matches it firmly. For some rows the clone size is stated as once, few or many, or as a class when expanded; others skip it.

d_call: TRBD1; v_call: TRBV19; j_call: TRBJ2-1; clone_size: .; cdr3_nt: TGTGCCAGTAGTCGACGGGACAGGGAGAACAATGAGCAGTTCTTC; cdr3_aa: CASSRRDRENNEQFF
d_call: .; v_call: TRBV4-2; j_call: TRBJ1-5; clone_size: .; cdr3_nt: TGTGCCAGCAGCCCCGCGACAGTTACCAGCAATCAGCCCCAGCATTTT; cdr3_aa: CASSPATVTSNQPQHF
d_call: .; v_call: TRBV25-1; j_call: TRBJ1-2; clone_size: .; cdr3_nt: TGTGCCAGCAGTGAACAGTGGTATGGCTACACCTTC; cdr3_aa: CASSEQWYGYTF
d_call: .; v_call: TRBV5-1; j_call: TRBJ1-3; clone_size: .; cdr3_nt: TGCGCCAGCAGCGCCGGACCGAGGGACACCATATATTTT; cdr3_aa: CASSAGPRDTIYF
d_call: .; v_call: TRBV28; j_call: TRBJ1-4; clone_size: .; cdr3_nt: TGTGCCAGCAGTCCCGCTTCGGGGGCTAATGAAAAACTGTTTTTT; cdr3_aa: CASSPASGANEKLFF
d_call: TRBD2; v_call: TRBV2; j_call: TRBJ2-5; clone_size: .; cdr3_nt: TGTGCCAGCAGTGAAGTTAATAGCGGGGGGGTGACCCAGTACTTC; cdr3_aa: CASSEVNSGGVTQYF
d_call: TRBD2; v_call: TRBV7-3; j_call: TRBJ2-2; clone_size: .; cdr3_nt: TGTGCCAGCAGCTTCGGGACTAGCGGTGGCACCGGGGAGCTGTTTTTT; cdr3_aa: CASSFGTSGGTGELFF
d_call: .; v_call: TRBV5-8; j_call: TRBJ1-6; clone_size: once; cdr3_nt: TGTGCCAGCAGCTTGGTTGGGGTTCCCGATAATTCACCCCTCCACTTT; cdr3_aa: CASSLVGVPDNSPLHF
d_call: TRBD1; v_call: TRBV7-2; j_call: TRBJ1-3; clone_size: .; cdr3_nt: TGTGCCAGCAGCCTTGACAGGGGGCCGAACACCATATATTTT; cdr3_aa: CASSLDRGPNTIYF
d_call: .; v_call: TRBV7-6; j_call: TRBJ1-2; clone_size: .; cdr3_nt: TGTGCCACCATTATCCTCGGACAGAAGCCTAACTATGGCTACACCTTC; cdr3_aa: CATIILGQKPNYGYTF
d_call: .; v_call: TRBV18; j_call: TRBJ1-1; clone_size: .; cdr3_nt: TGTGCCAGCTCGCTTCACGGGACGGTGATGCTGGAAACTGAAGCTTTCTTT; cdr3_aa: CASSLHGTVMLETEAFF
d_call: .; v_call: TRBV19; j_call: TRBJ2-2; clone_size: .; cdr3_nt: TGTGCCAGTAGTATACCGAACACCGGGGAGCTGTTTTTT; cdr3_aa: CASSIPNTGELFF
d_call: .; v_call: TRBV15; j_call: TRBJ1-1; clone_size: .; cdr3_nt: TGTGCCTCCGACAACGGGGGGCGCTTGGTGAACACTGAAGCTTTCTTT; cdr3_aa: CASDNGGRLVNTEAFF
d_call: .; v_call: TRBV19; j_call: TRBJ2-1; clone_size: .; cdr3_nt: TGTGCCAGTAGTATAGCGCCCTACAATGAGCAGTTCTTC; cdr3_aa: CASSIAPYNEQFF
d_call: .; v_call: TRBV18; j_call: TRBJ2-7; clone_size: few; cdr3_nt: TGTGCCAGCTCACCACCTGTCTCGCCATACGAGCAGTACTTC; cdr3_aa: CASSPPVSPYEQYF
d_call: .; v_call: TRBV6-5; j_call: TRBJ2-7; clone_size: .; cdr3_nt: TGTGCCAGCAGGCCCCCTGCAGGGCCCGAGCAGTACTTC; cdr3_aa: CASRPPAGPEQYF
d_call: .; v_call: TRBV6-1; j_call: TRBJ2-5; clone_size: .; cdr3_nt: TGTGCCAGCATTCAAAGGAACAGACAAGAGACCCAGTACTTC; cdr3_aa: CASIQRNRQETQYF
d_call: .; v_call: TRBV5-1; j_call: TRBJ2-3; clone_size: .; cdr3_nt: TGCGCCAGCAGCCCACAAGGGGATACGCAGTATTTT; cdr3_aa: CASSPQGDTQYF
d_call: .; v_call: TRBV18; j_call: TRBJ2-7; clone_size: .; cdr3_nt: TGTGCCAGCTCACCGCCCGGGGGCAAGTACGAGCAGTACTTC; cdr3_aa: CASSPPGGKYEQYF
d_call: .; v_call: TRBV6-5; j_call: TRBJ1-5; clone_size: .; cdr3_nt: TGTGCCAGCCGCCCATCAGGGACCAGAAGGCCCCAGCATTTT; cdr3_aa: CASRPSGTRRPQHF
d_call: .; v_call: TRBV28; j_call: TRBJ1-1; clone_size: once; cdr3_nt: TGTGCCAGCAGTCCCCCAAGGGGCGTAACTGAAGCTTTCTTT; cdr3_aa: CASSPPRGVTEAFF
d_call: .; v_call: TRBV18; j_call: TRBJ1-3; clone_size: .; cdr3_nt: TGTGCCAGCTCACCTTCTGGAAACACCATATATTTT; cdr3_aa: CASSPSGNTIYF
d_call: TRBD1; v_call: TRBV10-3; j_call: TRBJ1-3; clone_size: once; cdr3_nt: TGTGCCATCAGTAGAGGACAGGGGGCTGGAAACACCATATATTTT; cdr3_aa: CAISRGQGAGNTIYF
d_call: .; v_call: TRBV12-5; j_call: TRBJ1-1; clone_size: .; cdr3_nt: TGTGCTAGTGGTTCTGGGGGATCGGGAACTGAAGCTTTCTTT; cdr3_aa: CASGSGGSGTEAFF
d_call: .; v_call: TRBV4-1; j_call: TRBJ2-1; clone_size: .; cdr3_nt: TGCGCCAGCAGCCAAGACATCAGGGATGAGCAGTTCTTC; cdr3_aa: CASSQDIRDEQFF
d_call: .; v_call: TRBV29-1; j_call: TRBJ1-2; clone_size: .; cdr3_nt: TGCAGCGTTGAAGCCAGCAACTATGGCTACACCTTC; cdr3_aa: CSVEASNYGYTF
d_call: .; v_call: TRBV7-2; j_call: TRBJ1-2; clone_size: .; cdr3_nt: TGTGCCAGCAGCGGTCGACAGGCCCCAAGCTATGGCTACACCTTC; cdr3_aa: CASSGRQAPSYGYTF
d_call: TRBD1; v_call: TRBV13; j_call: TRBJ1-2; clone_size: .; cdr3_nt: TGTGCCAGCAGCTTAGATCGCAGGGGGGCAGATGGCTACACCTTC; cdr3_aa: CASSLDRRGADGYTF
d_call: .; v_call: TRBV9; j_call: TRBJ2-7; clone_size: .; cdr3_nt: TGTGCCAGCAGCGGTGGTCTGGGGCTAGCAGAGAACGAGCAGTACTTC; cdr3_aa: CASSGGLGLAENEQYF
d_call: TRBD1; v_call: TRBV5-1; j_call: TRBJ1-3; clone_size: .; cdr3_nt: TGCGCCAGCAGCGCGACAGGGGATACAGACACCATATATTTT; cdr3_aa: CASSATGDTDTIYF
d_call: .; v_call: TRBV4-1; j_call: TRBJ1-5; clone_size: .; cdr3_nt: TGCGCCAGCAGCCAAGATATTGGTTTCAGTTTCCGTCAGCCCCAGCATTTT; cdr3_aa: CASSQDIGFSFRQPQHF
d_call: .; v_call: TRBV5-4; j_call: TRBJ2-7; clone_size: .; cdr3_nt: TGTGCCAGCAGCCCGGGCGTAGCTATACAGCAGTACTTC; cdr3_aa: CASSPGVAIQQYF
d_call: TRBD1; v_call: TRBV11-2; j_call: TRBJ1-1; clone_size: few; cdr3_nt: TGTGCCAGCAGCTCACAGGGGGCAGGCACTGAAGCTTTCTTT; cdr3_aa: CASSSQGAGTEAFF
d_call: TRBD2; v_call: TRBV4-1; j_call: TRBJ2-3; clone_size: .; cdr3_nt: TGCGCCAGCAGCCAAGGCGCTAGCGGGGGGGCCGGGCAGTATTTT; cdr3_aa: CASSQGASGGAGQYF
d_call: .; v_call: TRBV19; j_call: TRBJ2-2; clone_size: .; cdr3_nt: TGTGCCAGTAGTATGGACCGGGCCGGGGAGCTGTTTTTT; cdr3_aa: CASSMDRAGELFF
d_call: TRBD1; v_call: TRBV5-1; j_call: TRBJ2-7; clone_size: .; cdr3_nt: TGCGCCAGCAGCCGATCGGACAGGATGACCTACGAGCAGTACTTC; cdr3_aa: CASSRSDRMTYEQYF
d_call: .; v_call: TRBV6-6; j_call: TRBJ2-5; clone_size: .; cdr3_nt: TGTGCCAGCAGTTTCGAAGTAGGAGCAAAAGTCCAGTACTTC; cdr3_aa: CASSFEVGAKVQYF
d_call: TRBD2; v_call: TRBV7-9; j_call: TRBJ2-3; clone_size: .; cdr3_nt: TGTGCCAGCAGCTCCAATAGCGGGGGGGCTACGGGTACGCAGTATTTT; cdr3_aa: CASSSNSGGATGTQYF
d_call: TRBD1; v_call: TRBV27; j_call: TRBJ2-2; clone_size: .; cdr3_nt: TGTGCCAGCAGACGAGGGACAGGGGATCCCGGGGAGCTGTTTTTT; cdr3_aa: CASRRGTGDPGELFF
d_call: .; v_call: TRBV6-5; j_call: TRBJ2-1; clone_size: .; cdr3_nt: TGTGCCAGCAGTTACTCGACTGACAATGAGCAGTTCTTC; cdr3_aa: CASSYSTDNEQFF
d_call: TRBD1; v_call: TRBV7-3; j_call: TRBJ1-1; clone_size: .; cdr3_nt: TGTGCCAGCAGCTGGGACAGGGCCTTGAACACTGAAGCTTTCTTT; cdr3_aa: CASSWDRALNTEAFF
d_call: TRBD1; v_call: TRBV6-1; j_call: TRBJ1-5; clone_size: .; cdr3_nt: TGTGCCAGCAGTCCCCAGGGGGATAGCAATCAGCCCCAGCATTTT; cdr3_aa: CASSPQGDSNQPQHF
d_call: TRBD1; v_call: TRBV29-1; j_call: TRBJ2-5; clone_size: few; cdr3_nt: TGCAGCGTATTACCGGGACAGGGTGGAAAGACCCAGTACTTC; cdr3_aa: CSVLPGQGGKTQYF
d_call: .; v_call: TRBV4-2; j_call: TRBJ1-5; clone_size: .; cdr3_nt: TGTGCCAGCCGTGGACAAAAAGATCAGCCCCAGCATTTT; cdr3_aa: CASRGQKDQPQHF
d_call: .; v_call: TRBV18; j_call: TRBJ2-7; clone_size: once; cdr3_nt: TGTGCCAGCTCACCAACACCCCAGGCCGAGCAGTACTTC; cdr3_aa: CASSPTPQAEQYF
d_call: .; v_call: TRBV15; j_call: TRBJ2-3; clone_size: .; cdr3_nt: TGTGCCACCAGCAGAGTGGCCAGGGCCATTGATACGCAGTATTTT; cdr3_aa: CATSRVARAIDTQYF
d_call: .; v_call: TRBV27; j_call: TRBJ1-1; clone_size: .; cdr3_nt: TGTGCCAGCAGTTTTTTTATAGGCACTGAAGCTTTCTTT; cdr3_aa: CASSFFIGTEAFF
d_call: .; v_call: TRBV5-1; j_call: TRBJ2-7; clone_size: .; cdr3_nt: TGCGCCAGCGCGCTCCCTGATGCCTACGAGCAGTACTTC; cdr3_aa: CASALPDAYEQYF
d_call: .; v_call: TRBV30; j_call: TRBJ2-7; clone_size: .; cdr3_nt: TGTGCCCGTAACGGGGGGCACTCCTACGAGCAGTACTTC; cdr3_aa: CARNGGHSYEQYF
d_call: .; v_call: TRBV5-1; j_call: TRBJ1-3; clone_size: few; cdr3_nt: TGCGCCAGCAGCTTGGGTTCGCAGCGATGGGACTCTGGAAACACCATATATTTT; cdr3_aa: CASSLGSQRWDSGNTIYF
d_call: .; v_call: TRBV28; j_call: TRBJ1-5; clone_size: .; cdr3_nt: TGTGCCAGCACCGGGGCCCCGGGCAATCAGCCCCAGCATTTT; cdr3_aa: CASTGAPGNQPQHF
d_call: .; v_call: TRBV6-6; j_call: TRBJ1-2; clone_size: .; cdr3_nt: TGTGCCAGCAGCTCCTCCCGGACCCTTGGACGTGGCTACACCTTC; cdr3_aa: CASSSSRTLGRGYTF
d_call: .; v_call: TRBV5-5; j_call: TRBJ1-2; clone_size: .; cdr3_nt: TGTGCCAGCAGCTTGTACAGCCACTATGGCTACACCTTC; cdr3_aa: CASSLYSHYGYTF
d_call: .; v_call: TRBV5-1; j_call: TRBJ1-1; clone_size: .; cdr3_nt: TGCGCCAGCAGCTTGAGACATCAGAACACTGAAGCTTTCTTT; cdr3_aa: CASSLRHQNTEAFF